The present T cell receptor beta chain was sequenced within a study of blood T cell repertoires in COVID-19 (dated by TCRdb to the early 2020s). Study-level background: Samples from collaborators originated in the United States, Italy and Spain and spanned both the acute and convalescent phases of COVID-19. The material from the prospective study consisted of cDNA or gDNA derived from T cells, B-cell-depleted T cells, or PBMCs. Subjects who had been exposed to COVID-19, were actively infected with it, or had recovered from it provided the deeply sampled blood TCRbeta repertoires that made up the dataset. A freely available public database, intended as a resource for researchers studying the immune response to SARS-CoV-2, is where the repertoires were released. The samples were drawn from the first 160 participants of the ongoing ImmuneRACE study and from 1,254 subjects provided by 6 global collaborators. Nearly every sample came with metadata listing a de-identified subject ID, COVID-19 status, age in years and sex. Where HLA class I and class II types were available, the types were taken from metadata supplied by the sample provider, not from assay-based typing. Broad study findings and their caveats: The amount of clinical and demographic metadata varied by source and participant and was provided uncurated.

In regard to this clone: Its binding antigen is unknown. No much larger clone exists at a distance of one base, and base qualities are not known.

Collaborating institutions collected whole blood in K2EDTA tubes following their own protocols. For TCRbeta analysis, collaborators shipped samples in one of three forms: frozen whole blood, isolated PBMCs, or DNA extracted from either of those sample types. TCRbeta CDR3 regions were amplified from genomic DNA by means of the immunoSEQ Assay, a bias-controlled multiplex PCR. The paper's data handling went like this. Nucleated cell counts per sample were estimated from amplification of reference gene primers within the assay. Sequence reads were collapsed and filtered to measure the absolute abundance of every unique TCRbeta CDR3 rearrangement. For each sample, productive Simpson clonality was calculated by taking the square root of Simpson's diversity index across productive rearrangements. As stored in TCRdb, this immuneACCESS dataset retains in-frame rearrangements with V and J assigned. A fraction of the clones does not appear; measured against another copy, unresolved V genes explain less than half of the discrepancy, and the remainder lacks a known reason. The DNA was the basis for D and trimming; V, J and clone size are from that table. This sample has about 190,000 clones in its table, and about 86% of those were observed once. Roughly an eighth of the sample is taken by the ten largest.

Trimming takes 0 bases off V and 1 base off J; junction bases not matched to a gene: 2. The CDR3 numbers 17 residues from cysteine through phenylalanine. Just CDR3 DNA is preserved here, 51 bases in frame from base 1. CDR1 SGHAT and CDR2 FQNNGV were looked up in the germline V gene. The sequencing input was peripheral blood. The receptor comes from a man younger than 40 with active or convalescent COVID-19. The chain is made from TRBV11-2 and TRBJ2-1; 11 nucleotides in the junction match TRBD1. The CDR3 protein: CASSLDGTGGSYNEQFF. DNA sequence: TGTGCCAGCAGCTTAGACGGGACAGGGGGTTCCTACAATGAGCAGTTCTTC.